The sequence of this T cell receptor (beta chain) was determined in a study of OX40 agonist ivuxolimab in advanced cancers. Patients were ruled out by autoimmune disease history or systemic immunosuppression. CDR1 and CDR2 (germline): SGHNT, YYREEE (reference sequence). The V gene end was trimmed by 4 bases and the J gene end by 3 bases; junction bases not matched to a gene: 5. The CDR3 loop spans 14 amino acids. Sequencing used immunoSEQ multiplex PCR; TCRdb keeps in-frame clones, though not all of them. The repertoire holds roughly 66,000 clones, with around four fifths as singletons. Concerning this clone itself: Antigen: not known.

Study-wide findings and caveats: Certain nonresponding patients likewise had low normalized T-cell clonal expansion.

The material sequenced was CD4+ or CD8+ T cells sorted from blood, taken in a trial of the OX40 agonist ivuxolimab. This chain joins TRBV5-4 and TRBJ2-5, with 8 bases matching TRBD2. The TCR was taken from an adult with an advanced solid tumor such as melanoma, head and neck, liver or kidney cancer. The CDR3 sequence is CASSPVGGEETQYF. The CDR3 bases are TGTGCCAGCAGCCCCGTCGGGGGGGAAGAGACCCAGTACTTC.